This TCR beta chain was sequenced during a study of blood T cell repertoires in COVID-19. This clone was counted a few times. At one of its ends the junction is not consistent with the germline gene, which may arise from a read error. There are 12 residues in the CDR3. Germline-derived CDR1 and CDR2 are MNHNY and SVGAGI (reference sequence). Generated by immunoSEQ multiplex PCR, the TCRdb table keeps only in-frame clones and is missing some. This table holds under 350,000 clones, around 86% found once. Sample: peripheral blood. This chain uses TRBV6-6 with TRBJ2-7, with 8 bases fitting TRBD1. The clonotype originates from a man between 65 and 85 years old with acute or convalescent COVID-19. In DNA, the CDR3 is TGTGCCACCAGTAGGACAGGGCACGAGCAGTACTTC. It translates to CATSRTGHEQYF.